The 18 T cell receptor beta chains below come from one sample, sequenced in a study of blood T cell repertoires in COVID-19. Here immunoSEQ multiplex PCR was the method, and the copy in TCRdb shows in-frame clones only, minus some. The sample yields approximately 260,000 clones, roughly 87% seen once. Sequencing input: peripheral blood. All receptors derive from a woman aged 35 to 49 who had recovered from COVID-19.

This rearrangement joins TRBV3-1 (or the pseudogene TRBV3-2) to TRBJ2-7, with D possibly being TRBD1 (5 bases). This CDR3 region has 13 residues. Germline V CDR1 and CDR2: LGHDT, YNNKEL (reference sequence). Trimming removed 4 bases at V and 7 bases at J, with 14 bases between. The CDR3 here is CASSRARVGEQYF. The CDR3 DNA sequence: TGTGCCAGCAGCCGGGCCAGGGTGGGGGAGCAGTACTTC.

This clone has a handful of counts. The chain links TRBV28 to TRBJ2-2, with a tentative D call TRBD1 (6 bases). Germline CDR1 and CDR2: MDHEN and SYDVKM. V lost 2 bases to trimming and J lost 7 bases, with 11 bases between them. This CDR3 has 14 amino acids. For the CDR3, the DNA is TGTGCCAGCAGTTTAGGGGGCACTGGCGGGGAGCTGTTTTTT. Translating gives CASSLGGTGGELFF.

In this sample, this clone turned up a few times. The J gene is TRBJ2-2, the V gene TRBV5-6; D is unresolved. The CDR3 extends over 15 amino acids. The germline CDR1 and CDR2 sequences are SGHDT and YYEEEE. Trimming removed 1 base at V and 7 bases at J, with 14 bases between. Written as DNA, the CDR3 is TGTGCCAGCAGCTTGTTGCTCTCGGTTGACGGGGAGCTGTTTTTT. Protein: CASSLLLSVDGELFF.

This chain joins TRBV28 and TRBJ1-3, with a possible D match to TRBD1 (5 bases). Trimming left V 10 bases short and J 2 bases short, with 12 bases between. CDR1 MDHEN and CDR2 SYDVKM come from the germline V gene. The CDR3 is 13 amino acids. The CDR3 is CATGTFTGNTIYF. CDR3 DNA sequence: TGTGCCACCGGGACTTTTACTGGAAACACCATATATTTT.

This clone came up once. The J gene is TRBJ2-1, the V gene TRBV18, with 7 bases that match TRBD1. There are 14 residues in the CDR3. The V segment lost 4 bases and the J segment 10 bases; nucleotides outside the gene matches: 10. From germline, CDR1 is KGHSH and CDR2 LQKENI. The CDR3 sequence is CASSQDRSPGEQFF. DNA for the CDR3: TGTGCCAGCTCACAGGACAGGTCCCCCGGGGAGCAGTTCTTC.

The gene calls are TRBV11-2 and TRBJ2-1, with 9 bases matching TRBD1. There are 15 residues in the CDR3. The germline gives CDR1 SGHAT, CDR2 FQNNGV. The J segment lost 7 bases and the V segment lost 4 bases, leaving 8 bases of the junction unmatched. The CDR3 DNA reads TGTGCCAGCAGCTCCCGACAGGGGGTATGGAATGAGCAGTTCTTC. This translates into CASSSRQGVWNEQFF.

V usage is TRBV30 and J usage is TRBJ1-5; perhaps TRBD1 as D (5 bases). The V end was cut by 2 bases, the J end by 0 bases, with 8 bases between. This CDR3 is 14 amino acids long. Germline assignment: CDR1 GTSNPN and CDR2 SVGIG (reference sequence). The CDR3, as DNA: TGTGCCTGGAGTTGGACAAGTAGCAATCAGCCCCAGCATTTT. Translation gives CAWSWTSSNQPQHF.

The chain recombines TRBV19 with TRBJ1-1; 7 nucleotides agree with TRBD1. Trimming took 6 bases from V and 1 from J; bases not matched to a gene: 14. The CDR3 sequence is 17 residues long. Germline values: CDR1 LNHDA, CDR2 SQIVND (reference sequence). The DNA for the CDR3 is TGTGCCAGTAGGTGGGATTTGGGACAGTCAAAGAACACTGAAGCTTTCTTT. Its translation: CASRWDLGQSKNTEAFF.

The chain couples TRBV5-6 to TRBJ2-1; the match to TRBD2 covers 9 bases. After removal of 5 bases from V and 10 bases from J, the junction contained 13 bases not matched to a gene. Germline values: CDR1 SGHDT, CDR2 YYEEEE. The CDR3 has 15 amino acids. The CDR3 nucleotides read TGTGCCAGCAGAGTAGCGGGAGCTGGAAACGTAGAGCAGTTCTTC. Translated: CASRVAGAGNVEQFF. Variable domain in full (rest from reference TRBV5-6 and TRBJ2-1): DAGVTQSPTHLIKTRGQQVTLRCSPKSGHDTVSWYQQALGQGPQFIFQYYEEEERQRGNFPDRFSGHQFPNYSSELNVNALLLGDSALYLCASRVAGAGNVEQFFGPGTRLTVL.

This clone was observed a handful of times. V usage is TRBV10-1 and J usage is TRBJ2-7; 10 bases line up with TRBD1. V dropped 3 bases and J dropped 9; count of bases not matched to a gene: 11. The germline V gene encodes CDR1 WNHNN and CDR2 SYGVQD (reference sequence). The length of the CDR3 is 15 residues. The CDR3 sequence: CASSDGADRGRVQYV. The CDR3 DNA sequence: TGCGCCAGCAGTGACGGCGCGGACAGGGGGAGAGTGCAGTACGTC.

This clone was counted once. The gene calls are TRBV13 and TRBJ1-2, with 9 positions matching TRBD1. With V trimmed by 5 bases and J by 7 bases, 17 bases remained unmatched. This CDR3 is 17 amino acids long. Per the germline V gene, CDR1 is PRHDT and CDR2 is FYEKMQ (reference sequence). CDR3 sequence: CASSPGTGKAYYAGYTF. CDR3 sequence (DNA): TGTGCCAGCAGCCCTGGGACAGGGAAGGCCTACTATGCTGGCTACACCTTC.

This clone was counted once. The CDR3 coding sequence is TGTGCCAGCAGCCTAACAAAGACTAGCGGGAGGGAAGAGCAGTTCTTC. Its protein is CASSLTKTSGREEQFF. The chain is built from TRBV4-2 and TRBJ2-1; the match to TRBD2 covers 14 bases. J gave up 10 bases and V 4 bases, and 9 bases lay outside the gene matches. From germline, CDR1 is LGHNA and CDR2 YNFKEQ. The CDR3 has 16 residues.

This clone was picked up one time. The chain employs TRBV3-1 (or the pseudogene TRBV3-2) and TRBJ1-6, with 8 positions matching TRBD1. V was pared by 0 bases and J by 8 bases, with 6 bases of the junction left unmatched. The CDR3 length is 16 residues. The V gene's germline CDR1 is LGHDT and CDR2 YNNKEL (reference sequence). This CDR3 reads CASSQDQGARHSPLHF. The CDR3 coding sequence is TGTGCCAGCAGCCAAGATCAGGGGGCGAGGCATTCACCCCTCCACTTT.

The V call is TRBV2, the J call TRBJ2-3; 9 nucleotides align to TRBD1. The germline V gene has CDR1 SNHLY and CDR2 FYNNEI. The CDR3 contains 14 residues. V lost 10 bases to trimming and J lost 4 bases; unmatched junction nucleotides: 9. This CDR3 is CANPPGTGSDTQYF. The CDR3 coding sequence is TGTGCCAATCCCCCCGGGACAGGGTCAGATACGCAGTATTTT.

The CDR3 nucleotides are TGTGCCAGCAGCCAGCTACGTGCGGATACGCAGTATTTT. Its protein product is CASSQLRADTQYF. This chain links TRBV14 with TRBJ2-3; D remains unclear. Germline loops: CDR1 SGHDN, CDR2 FVKESK. This CDR3 region has 13 residues. The V and J ends lost 3 bases and 6 bases respectively, with 10 bases between them.

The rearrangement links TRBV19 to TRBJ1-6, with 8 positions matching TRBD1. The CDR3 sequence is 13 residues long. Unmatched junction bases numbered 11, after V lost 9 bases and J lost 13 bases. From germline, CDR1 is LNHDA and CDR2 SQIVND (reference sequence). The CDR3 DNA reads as TGTGCCAGCAGAGCCCAGGGGGCTAGGCCCCTCCACTTT. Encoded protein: CASRAQGARPLHF.

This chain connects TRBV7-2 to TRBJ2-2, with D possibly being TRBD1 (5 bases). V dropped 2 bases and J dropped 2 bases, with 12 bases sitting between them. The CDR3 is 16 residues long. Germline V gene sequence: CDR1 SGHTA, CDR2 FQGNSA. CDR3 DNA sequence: TGTGCCAGCAGCTTAATACCCCAGGGTAACACCGGGGAGCTGTTTTTT. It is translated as CASSLIPQGNTGELFF. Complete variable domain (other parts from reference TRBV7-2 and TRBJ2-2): GAGVSQSPSNKVTEKGKDVELRCDPISGHTALYWYRQSLGQGLEFLIYFQGNSAPDKSGLPSDRFSAERTGGSVSTLTIQRTQQEDSAVYLCASSLIPQGNTGELFFGEGSRLTVL.

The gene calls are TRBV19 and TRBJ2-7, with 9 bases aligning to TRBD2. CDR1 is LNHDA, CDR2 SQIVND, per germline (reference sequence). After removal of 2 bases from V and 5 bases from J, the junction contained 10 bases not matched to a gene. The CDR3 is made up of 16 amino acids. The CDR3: CASSILLGLAGDEQYF. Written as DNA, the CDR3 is TGTGCCAGTAGTATACTTCTGGGATTAGCGGGGGACGAGCAGTACTTC.